This T cell receptor beta chain appears in the sequencing data of a study of blood T cell repertoires in COVID-19. Deletions cut 0 bases from V and 5 bases from J, with 8 bases between. Looked up from germline, CDR1 is SGHNT and CDR2 is YYREEE (reference sequence). The CDR3 is 14 residues long. This table comes from immunoSEQ multiplex PCR, and its TCRdb copy is limited to in-frame clones, with some not included. The data show about 230,000 clones, around 83% seen once. Sequenced material: peripheral blood. V and J are TRBV5-4 and TRBJ2-2; D is perhaps TRBD1 (5 bases). The receptor was isolated from a man aged 35 to 55 with acute or convalescent COVID-19. CDR3 DNA: TGTGCCAGCAGCTTGGACAGGTTGACCGGGGAGCTGTTTTTT. It translates to CASSLDRLTGELFF.